The next 15 T cell receptor beta chains were all read from a single sample in a study of cytomegalovirus exposure and HLA in healthy donors. Method: immunoSEQ multiplex PCR; TCRdb's copy keeps in-frame clones and lacks some. The sample yields some 170,000 clones, roughly 86% seen once. Source material: PBMCs. The receptor source for this set is a man aged 18 to 35 in good health and CMV-seropositive.

This rearrangement joins TRBV27 to TRBJ1-1, with D perhaps matching TRBD1 (5 bases). V gave up 4 bases and J gave up 1 base, with 13 bases separating them. Germline lookup yields CDR1 MNHEY and CDR2 SMNVEV (reference sequence). The CDR3 totals 15 residues. The CDR3: CASSSRGLRNTEAFF. The CDR3 region has the DNA TGTGCCAGCAGTTCCCGGGGGTTGAGGAACACTGAAGCTTTCTTT.

This chain connects TRBV29-1 to TRBJ2-7; D unclear. The CDR3 extends over 13 amino acids. CDR1 and CDR2 from the germline V gene are SQVTM and ANQGSEA. The ends were cut back, 1 base at V and 2 bases at J, with 9 bases in the middle. CDR3 in DNA: TGCAGCGTTGAAGTCGAGTTCCCCTACGAGCAGTACTTC. It is translated as CSVEVEFPYEQYF.

This clone has just one count. The chain combines TRBV27 with TRBJ1-2, with D hard to call. CDR3 length: 11 residues. Trimming cost V 9 bases and J 9 bases, with 14 bases left between them. CDR1 is MNHEY, CDR2 SMNVEV, per germline (reference sequence). CDR3 DNA: TGTGCCAGTAAGGGAGGGAATAGCTACACCTTC. Protein sequence: CASKGGNSYTF.

The chain couples TRBV7-6 to TRBJ2-7; a possible D gene is TRBD2 (6 bases). The germline V gene has CDR1 SGHVS and CDR2 FNYEAQ. V was clipped by 0 bases and J by 1 base, with 13 bases between them. The CDR3 loop spans 16 amino acids. The CDR3 nucleotides read TGTGCCAGCAGCTTAGCGGGGCGGGACGGATCCTACGAGCAGTACTTC. Residues: CASSLAGRDGSYEQYF.

The V call is TRBV6-6, the J call TRBJ2-7; a weak D match, TRBD2 (7 bases). Trimming cost V 7 bases and J 0 bases, with 13 bases left between them. This CDR3 spans 14 amino acids. Per the germline V gene, CDR1 is MNHNY and CDR2 is SVGAGI (reference sequence). CDR3 sequence reads: CASKGRGASYEQYF. The DNA for the CDR3 is TGTGCCAGCAAGGGGAGGGGGGCCTCCTACGAGCAGTACTTC.

This chain joins TRBV7-2 and TRBJ2-3; no reliable D call. Trimming left V 3 bases short and J 2 bases short, with 9 bases between. Germline V CDR1 and CDR2: SGHTA, FQGNSA. CDR3 length equals 14 residues. The CDR3 here is CASSFPTSTDTQYF. CDR3 coding DNA: TGTGCCAGCAGCTTCCCGACTTCCACAGATACGCAGTATTTT.

This chain uses TRBV28 with TRBJ1-4; 8 bases agree with TRBD1. The CDR3 is 15 residues long. V shed 4 bases and J 3 bases; nucleotides not matched to a gene: 4. Germline CDR1 and CDR2: MDHEN and SYDVKM. CDR3 amino acids: CASSSGGESNEKLFF. In nucleotides, the CDR3 is TGTGCCAGCAGTTCAGGGGGCGAGTCTAATGAAAAACTGTTTTTT.

The rearrangement links TRBV4-2 to TRBJ2-7; 10 bases align to TRBD1. Germline-derived CDR1 and CDR2 are LGHNA and YNFKEQ. The CDR3 sequence is 17 residues long. V dropped 0 bases and J dropped 1; count of bases not matched to a gene: 6. DNA for the CDR3: TGTGCCAGCAGCCAAGACGAGGGGACAGGGGTTTCCTACGAGCAGTACTTC. Translation: CASSQDEGTGVSYEQYF.

There are a few counts of this clone. The CDR3 protein is CASRASNQPQHF. For the CDR3, the DNA is TGTGCCAGCAGAGCCAGCAATCAGCCCCAGCATTTT. V and J are TRBV28 and TRBJ1-5; no firm D call. This CDR3 is 12 amino acids long. Trimming took off 6 bases at V and 1 base at J, with 4 bases between the two ends. From germline, CDR1 is MDHEN and CDR2 SYDVKM.

This clone was observed a single time. The V gene is TRBV4-1, the J gene TRBJ1-2, with a weak D call TRBD1 (6 bases). This CDR3 has 15 residues. Trimming shortened V by 3 bases and J by 8 bases, and 19 bases separated the two germline ends. Germline CDR1 is MGHRA and CDR2 is YSYEKL. CDR3 in amino acids: CASSHVRDKLLGYTF. CDR3 DNA sequence: TGCGCCAGCAGCCACGTCCGGGACAAACTTTTGGGCTACACCTTC.

This sequence joins TRBV7-8 and TRBJ1-2; D call uncertain. V shed 2 bases and J shed 4 bases, with 26 bases lying between them. This CDR3 contains 19 residues. Germline CDR1 is SGHVS and CDR2 is FQNEAQ. This CDR3 reads CASSLFVVLTEALTYGYTF. The CDR3 DNA sequence: TGTGCCAGCAGCTTATTTGTCGTGTTAACAGAAGCCCTTACCTATGGCTACACCTTC.

The DNA for the CDR3 is TGTGCCAGCAGTTTATCTGGGGACAGGGGGGGAAACACCATATATTTT. Translated: CASSLSGDRGGNTIYF. The rearrangement uses TRBV27 and TRBJ1-3; 11 positions match TRBD1. Germline-derived CDR1 and CDR2 are MNHEY and SMNVEV (reference sequence). The ends lost 0 bases at V and 4 bases at J; junction bases unmatched: 2. The CDR3 runs 16 residues.

The CDR3 reads CASSQWGGQPQHF. The DNA of the CDR3 is TGTGCCAGCAGTCAGTGGGGGGGTCAGCCCCAGCATTTT. The chain carries TRBV7-2 and TRBJ1-5; possible D gene TRBD1, 5 bases. V was trimmed by 6 bases and J by 6 bases, leaving 12 bases between them. The germline CDR1 and CDR2 sequences are SGHTA and FQGNSA. The CDR3 runs to 13 residues.

The table lists this clone with a count of one. J is TRBJ2-2 and V is TRBV5-4; 9 positions match TRBD1. J lost 6 bases, V lost 2 bases, and 5 bases had no gene match. The germline CDR1 and CDR2 sequences are SGHNT and YYREEE (reference sequence). The CDR3 sequence is 15 residues long. CDR3 DNA sequence: TGTGCCAGCAGCTTAAGGACAGGGGTACCCGGGGAGCTGTTTTTT. As protein: CASSLRTGVPGELFF.

The rearrangement links TRBV28 to TRBJ2-3; D may be TRBD1 (6 bases). The CDR3 spans 15 residues. The V gene lost 3 bases and the J gene lost 1 base, with 11 bases spanning the gap. Germline assignment: CDR1 MDHEN and CDR2 SYDVKM. CDR3 in DNA: TGTGCCAGCAGTTTTTCGGCAGGGGGCACAGATACGCAGTATTTT. Residues: CASSFSAGGTDTQYF.